This TCR beta chain was sequenced in a study of T cells in Graves' hyperthyroidism and ophthalmopathy (dated by TCRdb to about 2019). With regard to the full study: Peripheral blood was collected at initial diagnosis, before any treatment. In six Graves' hyperthyroidism patients, the study also compared T-cell repertoires from thyroid tissue with T-cell repertoires from blood. An independent validation cohort of under 20 hyperthyroidism patients and some 15 patients who later progressed to ophthalmopathy tested prospective prediction of ophthalmopathy. According to the paper, TCR Vbeta CDR3 sequencing was carried out on approximately 140 peripheral blood samples, which came from 40 to 45 ophthalmopathy, around 74 hyperthyroidism and about 17 progressor patients. After sampling, hyperthyroidism patients received methimazole starting at 30 mg daily, and ophthalmopathy patients received high-dose intravenous methylprednisolone. To identify distinguishing TCR V-J signatures, a discovery cohort of around 100 patients was used, comprising 43 with Graves' ophthalmopathy and 57 with stable Graves' hyperthyroidism. The roughly 94 discovery patients were randomly split 7:3 into training and test sets.

Here is what the overall study found, with its caveats: Most expanded thyroid clonotypes (frequency above 0.001) were also detected in blood, suggesting blood repertoires may reflect thyroid immune responses. Sample size was not statistically predetermined, and investigators were not blinded to group allocation. In cross-validation, a model built on a 13 V-J signature told ophthalmopathy apart from stable hyperthyroidism with under 90% sensitivity and approximately 81% specificity, and in testing the same model reached 80%/75%. In validation, progression to ophthalmopathy was predicted by the model with almost 71% sensitivity and 72.22% specificity, a median of about 6 months before onset.

The V end gives up 3 bases and the J end 7 bases, leaving 11 bases in the junction not matched to a gene. CDR1 and CDR2 are read off the germline V gene (reference sequence) as DFQATT and SNEGSKA. The CDR3 numbers 16 residues from cysteine through phenylalanine. Only the CDR3 DNA stays, 48 bases, in frame from base 1. Amplification of TCR beta CDR3 regions was carried out from RNA transcripts. A first-round RT-PCR of the TCR CDR3 used the HTBI primer set with the Qiagen OneStep RT-PCR kit. A second multiplex PCR round built the libraries, followed by size selection and purification. Sequencing of the libraries was done on an Illumina HiSeq2000 using paired-end 100 bp reads. Per the original workflow: SOAPnuke was used to process the raw data, throwing out any read that contained adapters or uncalled bases, had a mean Phred below 15, or lacked an exact constant-primer or identifier match. COPE v1.2.5 was used to merge high-quality paired reads, and clonotypes were defined as unique nucleotide sequences. Clonotypes were aligned to IMGT TRBV, TRBD and TRBJ reference segments using MiTCR v1.1. Only V-J combinations with frequency above 0.0001, covering approximately 99% of repertoires, were analysed. A TCS score was defined as the ratio of F50 (clonal expansion) to E x V (chaos), with BLOSUM62-based TCRdist applied between CDR3 peptides within each V-J. Welch's t-statistics and random forest reduced fewer than 550 V-J features to 13, which were used in a naive Bayes classifier (R e1071). TCRdb trimmed public reads at Q25 via fastp, called clones via MiXCR and kept in-frame beta chains. Every distinct CDR3 protein forms one entry, paired with its most common genes and DNA. What appears here as the V and J calls and clone size reflects TCRdb's work, not the paper's. The sample contains more than 300,000 distinct CDR3 sequences, approximately 15% of them found a single time. 15% to 20% of the sample rests with the top ten.

Ophthalmopathy patients had moderately to severely active disease, Clinical Activity Score of at least 3, NOSPECS grade of at least 4, and duration under 3 months. Any patient with an uncontrolled infection, another autoimmune disease, pregnancy or lactation was excluded. Diagnoses were based on clinical symptoms, serum thyroxine and TRAb, thyroid ultrasound and orbital computed tomography. PBMCs were separated from over 9 ml of fresh peripheral blood using Ficoll-Paque density gradient centrifugation. Trizol reagent was used to extract total RNA, and RNA quality was then checked on an Agilent 2100 Bioanalyzer. Many counts were recorded for this clonotype. No cognate antigen has been identified for it. The record has no base qualities; no much larger clone is one base away.

Sequencing used blood. This receptor was taken from a woman in her 30s with Graves' ophthalmopathy. The chain is made from TRBV20-1 and TRBJ2-1; 11 middle bases align to TRBD1. The nucleotide sequence reads as follows: TGCAGTGCTAGTCCTGGCCGGGACAGGGGGTGGAATGAGCAGTTCTTC. The translation is CSASPGRDRGWNEQFF.